What follows is one T cell receptor beta chain and its context. What it recognizes is unknown. To make TCR beta libraries, researchers used iRepertoire HTBI primers and Arm-PCR of CDR3 regions. TCRdb re-analysed the multiplex PCR reads in MiXCR, keeping a single row per CDR3 protein. The sample includes roughly 610,000 distinct CDR3 sequences, roughly 16% of them seen just once. The V and J ends lost 2 bases and 5 bases respectively, with 18 bases between them. The CDR3 runs to 16 residues. The germline V gene encodes CDR1 KGHSH and CDR2 LQKENI. This entry belongs to a study of regulatory T cells in long-lasting Graves disease. Study-wide points: It was in persistent disease that TRBV28, TRBJ1-2 and TRBJ2-5 were favored.

This sample's time point: newly diagnosed GD, antithyroid drugs for less than 3 months. PBMCs provided the RNA from which the TCR library was made. The same data also contributed to another study, on T cells in Graves' hyperthyroidism and ophthalmopathy. Per that paper: Patients aged 18 to 65 had newly diagnosed hyperthyroidism that had lasted under 2 months. TCR CDR3 regions were first amplified by RT-PCR with HTBI primers.

The specimen was peripheral blood mononuclear cells (PBMCs), collected at new diagnosis, from a patient treated with antithyroid drugs. This rearrangement joins TRBV18 to TRBJ1-1; the D gene is possibly TRBD1 (6 bases). The TCR sequence derives from a woman between 25 and 40 years old with Graves disease. The CDR3 loop reads CASSPSAQGSRTEAFF. In DNA form, the CDR3 reads TGTGCCAGCTCACCAAGTGCCCAGGGGTCTCGAACTGAAGCTTTCTTT. The variable domain in full, with the rest retrieved from reference TRBV18 and TRBJ1-1, is NAGVMQNPRHLVRRRGQEARLRCSPMKGHSHVYWYRQLPEEGLKFMVYLQKENIIDESGMPKERFSAEFPKEGPSILRIQQVVRGDSAAYFCASSPSAQGSRTEAFFGQGTRLTVV.